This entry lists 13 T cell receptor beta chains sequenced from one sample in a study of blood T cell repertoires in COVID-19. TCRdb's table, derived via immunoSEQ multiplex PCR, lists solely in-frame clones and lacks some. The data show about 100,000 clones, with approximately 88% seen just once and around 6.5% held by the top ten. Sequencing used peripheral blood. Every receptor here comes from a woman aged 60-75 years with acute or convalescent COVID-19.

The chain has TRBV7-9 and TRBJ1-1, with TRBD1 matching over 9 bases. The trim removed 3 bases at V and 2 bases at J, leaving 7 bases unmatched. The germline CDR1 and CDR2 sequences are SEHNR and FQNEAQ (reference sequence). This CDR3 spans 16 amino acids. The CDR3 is CASSLGTGRFNTEAFF. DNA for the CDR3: TGTGCCAGCAGCTTGGGGACAGGGCGCTTTAACACTGAAGCTTTCTTT.

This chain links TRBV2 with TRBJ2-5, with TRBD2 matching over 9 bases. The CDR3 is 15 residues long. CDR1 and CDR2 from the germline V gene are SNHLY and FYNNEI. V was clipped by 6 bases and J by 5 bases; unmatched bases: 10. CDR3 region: CASSLSSSGVETQYF. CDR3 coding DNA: TGTGCCAGCAGCCTAAGTTCTAGCGGGGTGGAGACCCAGTACTTC.

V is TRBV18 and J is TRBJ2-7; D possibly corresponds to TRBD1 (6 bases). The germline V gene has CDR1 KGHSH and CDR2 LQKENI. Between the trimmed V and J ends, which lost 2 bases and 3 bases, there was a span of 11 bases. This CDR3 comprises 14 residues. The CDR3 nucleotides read TGTGCCAGCTCACCAGGGCAGGGGTACTACGAGCAGTACTTC. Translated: CASSPGQGYYEQYF.

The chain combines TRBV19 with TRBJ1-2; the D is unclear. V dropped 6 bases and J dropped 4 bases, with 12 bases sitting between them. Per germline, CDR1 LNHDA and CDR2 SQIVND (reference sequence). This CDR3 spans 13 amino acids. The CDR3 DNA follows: TGTGCCAGTAGCTCCTTGGAGGGCTATGGCTACACCTTC. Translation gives CASSSLEGYGYTF.

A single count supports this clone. The CDR3 DNA reads as TGTGCCAGCAGCCCCCCGGGGAACTATGGCTACACCTTC. Protein product: CASSPPGNYGYTF. The genes are TRBV6-5 and TRBJ1-2, with D uncertain. The CDR3 length is 13 residues. V lost 6 bases to trimming and J lost 2 bases, with 10 bases between them. CDR1 and CDR2 from the germline V gene are MNHEY and SVGAGI.

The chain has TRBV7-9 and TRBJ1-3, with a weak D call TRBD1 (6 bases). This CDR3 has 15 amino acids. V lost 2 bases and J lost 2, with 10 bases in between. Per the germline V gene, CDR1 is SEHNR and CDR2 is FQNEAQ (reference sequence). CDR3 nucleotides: TGTGCCAGCAGCTTACAGGGGCCGACTGGAAACACCATATATTTT. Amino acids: CASSLQGPTGNTIYF.

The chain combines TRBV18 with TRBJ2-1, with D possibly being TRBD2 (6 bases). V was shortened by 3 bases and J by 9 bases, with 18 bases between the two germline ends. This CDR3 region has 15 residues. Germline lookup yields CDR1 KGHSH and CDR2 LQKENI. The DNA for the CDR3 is TGTGCCAGCTCACCCCTGACGGACCCCGGGAGTGAGCAGTTCTTC. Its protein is CASSPLTDPGSEQFF.

CDR3 region: CASSVTSGSGFDEQFF. The CDR3 DNA reads TGTGCCAGCAGCGTAACTAGCGGGAGTGGGTTCGATGAGCAGTTCTTC. J is TRBJ2-1 and V is TRBV9; 11 positions match TRBD2. This CDR3 is 16 amino acids long. Germline V gives CDR1 SGDLS, CDR2 YYNGEE. V lost 1 base and J lost 8; bases outside the gene matches: 8.

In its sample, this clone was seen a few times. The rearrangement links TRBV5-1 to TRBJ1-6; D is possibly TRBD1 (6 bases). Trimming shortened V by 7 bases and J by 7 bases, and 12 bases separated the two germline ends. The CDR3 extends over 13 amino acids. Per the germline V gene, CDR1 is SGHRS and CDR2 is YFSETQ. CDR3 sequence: CASAERGNSPLHF. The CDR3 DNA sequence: TGCGCCAGCGCTGAAAGGGGGAATTCACCCCTCCACTTT.

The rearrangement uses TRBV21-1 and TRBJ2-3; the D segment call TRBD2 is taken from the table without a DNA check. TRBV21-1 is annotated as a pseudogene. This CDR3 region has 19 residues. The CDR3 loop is CASTQEGSGAYLSTDTQYF. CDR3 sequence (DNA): TGTGCCAGCACCCAAGAGGGTAGCGGGGCCTACCTAAGCACAGATACGCAGTATTTT.

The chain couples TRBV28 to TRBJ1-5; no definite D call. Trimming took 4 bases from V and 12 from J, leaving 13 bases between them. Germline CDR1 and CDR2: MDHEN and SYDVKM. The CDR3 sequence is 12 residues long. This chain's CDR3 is CASSSGTGNQHF. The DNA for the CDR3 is TGTGCCAGCAGTTCCGGAACGGGAAACCAGCATTTT.

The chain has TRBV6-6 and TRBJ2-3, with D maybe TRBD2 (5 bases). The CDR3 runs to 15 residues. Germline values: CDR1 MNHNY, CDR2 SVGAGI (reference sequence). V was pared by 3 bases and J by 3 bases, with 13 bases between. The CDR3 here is CASSYQASRTDTQYF. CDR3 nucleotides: TGTGCCAGCAGTTATCAGGCTAGCCGGACAGATACGCAGTATTTT.

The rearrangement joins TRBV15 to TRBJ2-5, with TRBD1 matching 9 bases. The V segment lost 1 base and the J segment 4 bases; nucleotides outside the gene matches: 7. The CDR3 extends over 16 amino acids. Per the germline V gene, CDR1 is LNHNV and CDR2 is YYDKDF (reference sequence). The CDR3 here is CATSRAGQGSRETQYF. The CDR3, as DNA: TGTGCCACCAGCAGAGCGGGACAGGGATCACGAGAGACCCAGTACTTC.